Below, 5 T cell receptor beta chains from the same sample are listed, as sequenced in a study of T cell changes during pregnancy in multiple sclerosis. The protocol was immunoSEQ multiplex PCR, while the TCRdb copy is restricted to in-frame clones and leaves out a portion. Among over 35,000 clones, approximately 92% were seen once, and the ten largest hold 1% to 1.5%. The source material was peripheral blood. The receptors derive from a female donor with multiple sclerosis, enrolled in a pregnancy study.

The chain has TRBV4-1 and TRBJ2-1; D is unclear. The CDR3 loop spans 11 amino acids. Trimming shortened V by 4 bases and J by 5 bases, and 3 bases separated the two germline ends. Germline lookup yields CDR1 MGHRA and CDR2 YSYEKL. The CDR3 DNA reads as TGCGCCAGCAGCCGTAACAATGAGCAGTTCTTC. Translating it yields CASSRNNEQFF.

The chain joins TRBV7-2 to TRBJ2-1, with 12 bases identical to TRBD2. Germline V lookup: CDR1 SGHTA, CDR2 FQGNSA. This CDR3 comprises 15 residues. The J segment lost 13 bases and the V segment lost 1 base, leaving 8 bases of the junction unmatched. The CDR3, as DNA: TGTGCCAGCAGCTTAGAGGCTAGCGGGAGGGCCGTCCAGTTCTTC. Its protein is CASSLEASGRAVQFF.

The rearrangement joins TRBV7-9 to TRBJ1-2; D uncertain. CDR3 length equals 13 residues. Germline CDR1 and CDR2: SEHNR and FQNEAQ (reference sequence). Trimming left V 5 bases short and J 2 bases short, with 9 bases between. The CDR3 here is CASSPQQNYGYTF. The CDR3 DNA is TGTGCCAGCAGCCCTCAGCAAAACTATGGCTACACCTTC.

V is TRBV5-1 and J is TRBJ2-4; TRBD2 might be the D (7 bases). Germline V gene sequence: CDR1 SGHRS, CDR2 YFSETQ. The V end was cut by 4 bases, the J end by 5 bases, with 19 bases between. The CDR3 runs to 16 residues. The CDR3 DNA sequence: TGCGCCAGCAGCCCGGGGGGTGCAGGGGTCCAAAACATTCAGTACTTC. Protein product: CASSPGGAGVQNIQYF.

The V and J genes are TRBV2 and TRBJ1-5, with D maybe TRBD1 (6 bases). V was cut by 4 bases and J by 2 bases, with 12 bases left in between. This CDR3 is built from 15 residues. Germline V gene lookup returns CDR1 SNHLY and CDR2 FYNNEI. The CDR3 reads CASSAGAIGNQPQHF. CDR3 nucleotides: TGTGCCAGCAGTGCGGGGGCGATTGGCAATCAGCCCCAGCATTTT.